A selection of T cell receptor beta chains follows, all from one sample in a study of blood T cell repertoires in COVID-19. Sequencing used immunoSEQ multiplex PCR; TCRdb keeps in-frame clones, though not all of them. The table lists about 76,000 clones, about 85% of them singletons, with around 9.9% in the top ten. The sample comprised peripheral blood. These receptors originate from a man aged 55-75 years with COVID-19, enrolled during active disease. Both conserved end residues are part of each CDR3.

j_gene: TRBJ2-1; v_gene: TRBV6-2/TRBV6-3; CDR3aa: CASSYSPPRGGLYNEQFF
j_gene: TRBJ2-1; v_gene: TRBV6-5; CDR3aa: CASSHRAGEQFF
j_gene: TRBJ2-3; v_gene: TRBV7-9; CDR3aa: CASSRVAGGDVDTQYF
j_gene: TRBJ1-2; v_gene: TRBV3-1/TRBV3-2; CDR3aa: CASSPGPLSGYTF
j_gene: TRBJ1-2; v_gene: TRBV19; CDR3aa: CASSMNGLYGYTF
j_gene: TRBJ1-2; v_gene: TRBV5-6; CDR3aa: CASSLIGGLSGYTF
j_gene: TRBJ1-2; v_gene: TRBV2; CDR3aa: CATNRGGGYTF
j_gene: TRBJ2-3; v_gene: TRBV10-3; CDR3aa: CASTRGEGTDTQYF
j_gene: TRBJ1-1; v_gene: TRBV7-9; CDR3aa: CASSPGGDTEAFF
j_gene: TRBJ1-3; v_gene: TRBV12-3/TRBV12-4; CDR3aa: CASSFEGNTIYF
j_gene: TRBJ1-5; v_gene: TRBV6-1; CDR3aa: CASSEPAGTGNQPQHF
j_gene: TRBJ2-1; v_gene: TRBV11-2; CDR3aa: CASSLDSGSFDEQFF
j_gene: TRBJ2-3; v_gene: TRBV7-2; CDR3aa: CASSYDYFTDTQYF
j_gene: TRBJ2-7; v_gene: TRBV6-5; CDR3aa: CASSLAGGIHEQYF
j_gene: TRBJ2-1; v_gene: TRBV5-4; CDR3aa: CASSTRDRGGDEQFF
j_gene: TRBJ2-2; v_gene: TRBV7-6; CDR3aa: CASSSQGVGTGELFF
j_gene: TRBJ1-2; v_gene: TRBV7-9; CDR3aa: CASSFGRTTPDDGYTF
j_gene: TRBJ2-7; v_gene: TRBV27; CDR3aa: CASSFQGAYEQYF
j_gene: TRBJ1-3; v_gene: TRBV10-3; CDR3aa: CAISTGDTGNTIYF
j_gene: TRBJ2-5; v_gene: TRBV28; CDR3aa: CASSRQFRRTETQYF
j_gene: TRBJ2-7; v_gene: TRBV9; CDR3aa: CASSLGEAWVYEQYF
j_gene: TRBJ2-1; v_gene: TRBV7-3; CDR3aa: CASSFSGGATDEQFF
j_gene: TRBJ2-1; v_gene: TRBV27; CDR3aa: CASKYSPGLAGEEQFF
j_gene: TRBJ1-5; v_gene: TRBV15; CDR3aa: CATSRASGALQPQHF
j_gene: TRBJ2-5; v_gene: TRBV5-4; CDR3aa: CASSGGETQYF
j_gene: TRBJ1-1; v_gene: TRBV28; CDR3aa: CASSRGRPNTEAFF
j_gene: TRBJ2-7; v_gene: TRBV5-1; CDR3aa: CASSPPSVSSYEQYF
j_gene: TRBJ1-3; v_gene: TRBV9; CDR3aa: CASSVTGQSGNTIYF
j_gene: TRBJ2-5; v_gene: TRBV4-1; CDR3aa: CASSQLMDRRLDETQYF
j_gene: TRBJ2-7; v_gene: TRBV5-1; CDR3aa: CASSHRTSGTYEQYF
j_gene: TRBJ2-7; v_gene: TRBV11-2; CDR3aa: CASSLENRYEQYF
j_gene: TRBJ1-5; v_gene: TRBV7-9; CDR3aa: CASSRGDQPQHF
j_gene: TRBJ1-2; v_gene: TRBV9; CDR3aa: CASRPTGGLGYTF
j_gene: TRBJ1-6; v_gene: TRBV27; CDR3aa: CASSPRDREDSPLHF
j_gene: TRBJ2-1; v_gene: TRBV6-4; CDR3aa: CASSASSGRDYNEQFF
j_gene: TRBJ1-5; v_gene: TRBV19; CDR3aa: CASSPGQSQPQHF
j_gene: TRBJ2-1; v_gene: TRBV10-3; CDR3aa: CAISSTGDEQFF
j_gene: TRBJ2-7; v_gene: TRBV6-5; CDR3aa: CASTAGLSYEQYF
j_gene: TRBJ1-6; v_gene: TRBV6-2/TRBV6-3; CDR3aa: CASSPRPGTEPNSPLHF
j_gene: TRBJ1-3; v_gene: TRBV6-1; CDR3aa: CASSEGGDRISGNTIYF
j_gene: TRBJ2-1; v_gene: TRBV29-1; CDR3aa: CSAGLAGYNEQFF
j_gene: TRBJ2-7; v_gene: TRBV14; CDR3aa: CASSQGGTGGGWSYEQYF
j_gene: TRBJ2-7; v_gene: TRBV30; CDR3aa: CAWKPLRSSYEQYF
j_gene: TRBJ1-2; v_gene: TRBV7-9; CDR3aa: CASSLFGGLGGYTF
j_gene: TRBJ2-3; v_gene: TRBV7-9; CDR3aa: CASSLPNTDTQYF
j_gene: TRBJ1-4; v_gene: TRBV2; CDR3aa: CASNGLRAVEKLFF
j_gene: TRBJ2-1; v_gene: TRBV4-2; CDR3aa: CASSQERYGTGYNEQFF
j_gene: TRBJ2-1; v_gene: TRBV3-1/TRBV3-2; CDR3aa: CASSPTGDLYNEQFF
j_gene: TRBJ2-2; v_gene: TRBV14; CDR3aa: CASSPRDTSGIYGELFF